This TCR beta chain is drawn from a study of long-term antiretroviral therapy in people with HIV. General study points: Collection of the blood took place between the mid-2000s and the late 2010s. The ART regimens in use then may have been less effective than current ones. Missing from the dataset were any data on ART adherence, viral resistance or therapy changes.

Survey-level resolution applied to immunoSEQ assay v3.0. Assay used: immunoSEQ multiplex PCR; TCRdb lists only in-frame clones, some missing. The sample records 15,000 to 20,000 clones, around 81% being singletons. The germline gives CDR1 MNHEY, CDR2 SVGAGI. V lost 5 bases, J lost 3 bases, and 5 bases stayed unmatched. The CDR3 sequence is 14 residues long. Per individual, the PBMC samples numbered at least one pre-ART and at least two post-ART. On this clone itself: Its antigen is still unknown. Other DNA sequences from this sample encode an identical CDR3 as well.

This TCR was recovered from a woman younger than 45 with HIV. The source was unsorted PBMCs, collected 2.9 years after starting antiretroviral therapy. The J gene is TRBJ2-3, the V gene TRBV6-5, with 7 nucleotides matching TRBD1. Here the CDR3 DNA reads TGTGCCAGCAGTACCAGACAGGGTACAGATACGCAGTATTTT. This translates into CASSTRQGTDTQYF.